A single sample is the source of the 21 T cell receptor beta chains below, sequenced in a study of blood T cells in healthy people across ages. With a J-beta primer mix and a sample-barcoded 5' primer, a second PCR ran 7 to 11 cycles. TCRdb reprocessed the 5' RACE reads with MiXCR, giving one entry per CDR3 protein. The sample comprises hundreds of thousands of distinct CDR3 sequences, under 50% of which are singletons, and around an eighth rests with the top ten. The material sequenced was blood. These receptors were obtained from a man younger than 45 in good health.

As for this clonotype: Being one base from a much bigger clone, this may be a read error. The chain carries TRBV7-2 and TRBJ2-1; 8 nucleotides agree with TRBD1. The CDR3 is 15 amino acids. CDR1 and CDR2 (germline): SGHTA, FQGNSA. V shed 1 base and J 8 bases; nucleotides not matched to a gene: 7. Written as DNA, the CDR3 is TGTACCAGCAGCTTAGGCGCCAGGGGGCGGTATGAGCAGTTCTTC. It encodes CTSSLGARGRYEQFF.

V and J are TRBV7-3 and TRBJ1-4; D is unclear. Per germline, CDR1 SGHTA and CDR2 FQGTGA. The CDR3 length is 15 residues. The ends were cut back, 4 bases at V and 3 bases at J, with 12 bases in the middle. CDR3 sequence (DNA): TGTGCCAGCAGCTACGGTGACTTTTCTAATGAAAAACTGTTTTTT. Protein: CASSYGDFSNEKLFF.

The V and J genes are TRBV2 and TRBJ1-6, with D hard to call. Deletions cut 6 bases from V and 0 bases from J, with 9 bases between. The CDR3 spans 15 residues. Looked up from germline, CDR1 is SNHLY and CDR2 is FYNNEI. The CDR3 reads CASRAVSSYNSPLHF. The CDR3 DNA reads as TGTGCCAGCAGGGCAGTCTCCTCCTATAATTCACCCCTCCACTTT.

The J gene is TRBJ2-7, the V gene TRBV7-9; TRBD1 matches 11 bases. This CDR3 region has 14 residues. The trim removed 6 bases at V and 5 bases at J, leaving 6 bases unmatched. In germline, CDR1 is SEHNR, CDR2 FQNEAQ (reference sequence). The CDR3 loop is CASSPRDRGNEQYF. CDR3 DNA: TGTGCCAGCAGTCCCCGGGACAGGGGGAACGAGCAGTACTTC.

The J gene is TRBJ2-2, the V gene TRBV13; D is undetermined. The germline gives CDR1 PRHDT, CDR2 FYEKMQ (reference sequence). The length of the CDR3 is 12 residues. V shed 4 bases and J shed 6 bases, with 6 bases lying between them. This CDR3 reads CASSSEAGELFF. In DNA, the CDR3 is TGTGCCAGCAGCTCCGAAGCCGGGGAGCTGTTTTTT.

The rearrangement joins TRBV7-9 to TRBJ2-1, with 8 bases that match TRBD2. Germline values: CDR1 SEHNR, CDR2 FQNEAQ (reference sequence). The V and J ends lost 1 base and 6 bases, in that order; junction bases with no gene match: 2. This CDR3 region has 14 residues. CDR3 DNA: TGTGCCAGCAGCTTAGGCGGGGGGACCAATGAGCAGTTCTTC. It yields the protein CASSLGGGTNEQFF.

This clonotype came up many times. The chain is built from TRBV4-1 and TRBJ2-7, with D perhaps matching TRBD2 (5 bases). The germline V gene encodes CDR1 MGHRA and CDR2 YSYEKL. The germline V and J ends were trimmed by 1 base and 2 bases, with 9 bases remaining between them. The CDR3 totals 14 residues. The CDR3 sequence is CASSQGTRTYEQYF. CDR3 coding DNA: TGCGCCAGCAGCCAAGGTACTAGAACCTACGAGCAGTACTTC.

The chain employs TRBV3-1 and TRBJ2-5; 8 positions agree with TRBD2. Looked up from germline, CDR1 is LGHDT and CDR2 is YNNKEL (reference sequence). This CDR3 region has 15 residues. After removal of 2 bases from V and 1 base from J, the junction contained 3 bases not matched to a gene. CDR3 nucleotides: TGTGCCAGCAGCCAAAGGACTAGCCTCCAAGAGACCCAGTACTTC. Translated: CASSQRTSLQETQYF.

The rearrangement uses TRBV27 and TRBJ2-5; the D gene could be TRBD1 or TRBD2 (5 bases each). The germline V and J ends were trimmed by 0 bases and 5 bases, with 25 bases remaining between them. In germline, CDR1 is MNHEY, CDR2 SMNVEV (reference sequence). The CDR3 has 19 residues. Here the CDR3 DNA reads TGTGCCAGCAGTTTATCGACGCCCGTGGGGGAAGCTCGTGTCGAGACCCAGTACTTC. Its protein is CASSLSTPVGEARVETQYF.

This chain uses TRBV6-5 with TRBJ1-1; TRBD1 matches 10 bases. The germline CDR1 and CDR2 sequences are MNHEY and SVGAGI. This CDR3 is built from 18 residues. After removal of 4 bases from V and 0 bases from J, the junction contained 11 bases not matched to a gene. In DNA form, the CDR3 reads TGTGCCAGCAGTTGGCCACCGACAGGGGGCCCCATGAACACTGAAGCTTTCTTT. Translating it yields CASSWPPTGGPMNTEAFF.

The V gene is TRBV4-1, the J gene TRBJ1-2; D is uncertain. Germline-derived CDR1 and CDR2 are MGHRA and YSYEKL. The CDR3 length is 13 residues. Between the trimmed V and J ends, which lost 0 bases and 8 bases, there was a span of 10 bases. DNA of the CDR3: TGCGCCAGCAGCCAAGATCCGGCAGCCGGCTACACCTTC. Protein sequence: CASSQDPAAGYTF.

This chain links TRBV7-2 with TRBJ1-2; D unclear. Trimming took off 2 bases at V and 2 bases at J, with 9 bases between the two ends. The germline gives CDR1 SGHTA, CDR2 FQGNSA. This CDR3 region has 14 residues. The CDR3 DNA follows: TGTGCCAGCAGCTTAATATCAGGAAACTATGGCTACACCTTC. Translation: CASSLISGNYGYTF.

J is TRBJ2-1 and V is TRBV5-6; D is undetermined. This CDR3 is 14 amino acids long. V lost 4 bases and J lost 5, with 13 bases in between. Germline V lookup: CDR1 SGHDT, CDR2 YYEEEE. CDR3: CASSPVWIDNEQFF. The CDR3 coding sequence is TGTGCCAGCAGCCCGGTCTGGATAGACAATGAGCAGTTCTTC.

The chain carries TRBV15 and TRBJ1-1, with no clear D. CDR1 LNHNV and CDR2 YYDKDF come from the germline V gene (reference sequence). Trimming stripped 3 bases from V and 6 bases from J, with 8 bases between. This CDR3 is built from 12 residues. Here the CDR3 reads CATSSRRPEAFF. DNA for the CDR3: TGTGCCACCAGCAGCCGCCGACCTGAAGCTTTCTTT.

This sequence joins TRBV5-1 and TRBJ1-3, with a possible D match to TRBD1 (5 bases). Germline assignment: CDR1 SGHRS and CDR2 YFSETQ. Trimming removed 3 bases from V and 1 base from J, with 11 bases in between. This CDR3 region has 15 residues. The CDR3 protein is CASSSNQGSGNTIYF. CDR3 nucleotides: TGCGCCAGCAGCTCCAACCAGGGATCTGGAAACACCATATATTTT.

The V call is TRBV7-8, the J call TRBJ2-2, with 9 bases lining up with TRBD2. This CDR3 is 15 amino acids long. The trim removed 4 bases at V and 6 bases at J, leaving 6 bases unmatched. In germline, CDR1 is SGHVS, CDR2 FQNEAQ. CDR3 nucleotides: TGTGCCAGCAGCTGCGCTAGCGGGGAGGCCGGGGAGCTGTTTTTT. Its protein is CASSCASGEAGELFF.

This clonotype appeared many times. The chain has TRBV4-2 and TRBJ1-2; TRBD1 might be the D (5 bases). Germline assignment: CDR1 LGHNA and CDR2 YNFKEQ. V was shortened by 6 bases and J by 8 bases, with 13 bases between the two germline ends. The CDR3 is 12 amino acids. Here the CDR3 DNA reads TGTGCCAGCAGTCAGGAAGGGGTGGGCTACACCTTC. Translation gives CASSQEGVGYTF.

About this clonotype: This may come from a read error, since a much larger clone is one base off. The CDR3: CASSPDRVSCGYTF. The DNA of the CDR3 is TGTGCCAGCTCACCAGACAGGGTTAGCTGTGGCTACACCTTC. The chain recombines TRBV18 with TRBJ1-2, with 7 bases identical to TRBD1. Germline trimming cut 2 bases from V and 7 bases from J; bases unmatched to any gene: 7. The CDR3 is 14 residues long. Germline V lookup: CDR1 KGHSH, CDR2 LQKENI.

The J gene is TRBJ1-2, the V gene TRBV20-1; TRBD1 agrees at 7 bases. V lost 3 bases to trimming and J lost 4 bases; unmatched junction nucleotides: 8. The CDR3 has 14 amino acids. Germline loops: CDR1 DFQATT, CDR2 SNEGSKA (reference sequence). The CDR3, as DNA: TGCAGTGCTAGCGACCCGCAGGGGGTCTATGGCTACACCTTC. This gives the protein CSASDPQGVYGYTF.

V is TRBV9 and J is TRBJ2-6; D gene ambiguous. V dropped 1 base and J dropped 2 bases, with 16 bases sitting between them. This CDR3 has 18 amino acids. Germline assignment: CDR1 SGDLS and CDR2 YYNGEE. CDR3: CASSVWVGRSTGANVLTF. DNA of the CDR3: TGTGCCAGCAGCGTATGGGTAGGCAGATCCACTGGGGCCAACGTCCTGACTTTC.

The rearrangement links TRBV28 to TRBJ2-1; the match to TRBD2 covers 7 bases. This CDR3 has 16 residues. The J segment lost 7 bases and the V segment lost 6 bases, leaving 15 bases of the junction unmatched. Germline CDR1 is MDHEN and CDR2 is SYDVKM. The CDR3 nucleotides read TGTGCCAGCAGCCCTTCGGATAGCGGGTACGGGAATGAGCAGTTCTTC. It codes for CASSPSDSGYGNEQFF.